This T cell receptor (beta chain) originates from a study of blood T cell repertoires in COVID-19. Study background: The study drew acute and convalescent COVID-19 samples from the United States, Italy and Spain. PBMCs, B-cell-depleted T cells, or T cells were the source of the cDNA or gDNA that made up the material.

The assay was immunoSEQ multiplex PCR, and TCRdb's table has in-frame clones only and misses some. Among about 26,000 clones, 92% were seen once, and the ten largest hold 2.5% to 3.5%. The sample consisted of peripheral blood. This clonotype originated in a human donor in a cohort sampled during active COVID-19.

This CDR3 reads CASSFSGGPREQYV. In DNA form, the CDR3 reads TGTGCCAGCAGCTTTAGCGGGGGGCCGAGAGAGCAGTACGTC. The V and J genes are TRBV5-5 and TRBJ2-7; TRBD2 matches at 10 bases. The CDR3 loop spans 14 amino acids. J was trimmed by 7 bases and V by 2 bases; bases with no gene match: 6. Germline V lookup: CDR1 SGHKS, CDR2 YYEKEE (reference sequence).